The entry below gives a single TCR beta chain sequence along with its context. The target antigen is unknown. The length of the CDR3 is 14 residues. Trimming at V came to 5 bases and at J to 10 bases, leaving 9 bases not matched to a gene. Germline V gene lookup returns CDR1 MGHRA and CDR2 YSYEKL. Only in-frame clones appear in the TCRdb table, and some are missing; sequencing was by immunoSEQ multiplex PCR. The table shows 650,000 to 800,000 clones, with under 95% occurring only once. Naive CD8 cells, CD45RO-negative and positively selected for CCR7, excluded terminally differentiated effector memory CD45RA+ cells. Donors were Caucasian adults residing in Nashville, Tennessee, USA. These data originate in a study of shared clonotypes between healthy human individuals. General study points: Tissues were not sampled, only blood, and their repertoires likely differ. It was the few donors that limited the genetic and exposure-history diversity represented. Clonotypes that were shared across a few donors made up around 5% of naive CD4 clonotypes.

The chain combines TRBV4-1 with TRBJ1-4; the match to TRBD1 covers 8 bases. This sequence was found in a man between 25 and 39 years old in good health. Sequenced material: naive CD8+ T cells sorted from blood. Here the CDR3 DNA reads TGCGCCAGCAGCTCAGGACAGGGTTGGAGAAAACTGTTTTTT. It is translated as CASSSGQGWRKLFF.